This passage covers 26 T cell receptor beta chains from one sample sequenced in a study of T cells in narcolepsy. The table came from immunoSEQ multiplex PCR; TCRdb's copy has only in-frame clones and leaves some out. The top ten clones hold 0.5% to 0.85% of a sample with around 32,000 clones, around 86% of them seen once. The material sequenced was memory (CD45RA-) CD4+ T cells from blood. These receptors came from a human donor in good health.

The rearrangement links TRBV27 to TRBJ2-6; possibly TRBD2 for D (6 bases). Germline CDR1 MNHEY, CDR2 SMNVEV (reference sequence). The CDR3 is made up of 16 amino acids. The V and J ends lost 5 bases and 4 bases respectively, with 15 bases between them. This chain's CDR3 is CASSIRDSKGANVLTF. In DNA form, the CDR3 reads TGTGCCAGCAGTATCCGGGACTCCAAAGGGGCCAACGTCCTGACTTTC.

The chain is built from TRBV6-6 and TRBJ2-3, with 8 nucleotides matching TRBD2. With 10 bases clipped from V and 0 bases from J, the junction kept 12 bases outside the gene matches. Per germline, CDR1 MNHNY and CDR2 SVGAGI (reference sequence). CDR3 size: 16 residues. CDR3 nucleotides: TGTGCCACCAAGGGACTAGACACCTCTAGCACAGATACGCAGTATTTT. The encoded protein is CATKGLDTSSTDTQYF.

This clone was seen only a few times. V is TRBV29-1 and J is TRBJ2-5; D gene unclear. Trimming took 3 bases from V and 2 from J, leaving 7 bases between them. Germline V gene sequence: CDR1 SQVTM, CDR2 ANQGSEA. The CDR3 is 12 residues long. Here the CDR3 DNA reads TGCAGCGTTGATGTAGGTCAAGAGACCCAGTACTTC. It codes for CSVDVGQETQYF.

This clone was seen a single time. The gene calls are TRBV4-3 and TRBJ2-4; 8 positions agree with TRBD2. With V trimmed by 1 base and J by 2 bases, 7 bases remained unmatched. The CDR3 is 17 amino acids. CDR1 is LGHNA and CDR2 is YSLEER in the germline V gene. This CDR3 is CASSQVASGGTKNIQYF. The CDR3 coding sequence is TGCGCCAGCAGCCAAGTAGCCAGCGGGGGAACCAAAAACATTCAGTACTTC.

The J gene is TRBJ2-2, the V gene TRBV15; D might be TRBD2 (6 bases). Trimming left V 8 bases short and J 5 bases short, with 9 bases between. The CDR3 runs to 12 residues. CDR1 and CDR2 (germline): LNHNV, YYDKDF (reference sequence). The CDR3 region is CATSGDTGELFF. Written as DNA, the CDR3 is TGTGCCACCTCGGGGGATACCGGGGAGCTGTTTTTT.

Written as DNA, the CDR3 is TGTGCCAGCAGTTTGGCGGGTACGCAGTATTTT. Its translation is CASSLAGTQYF. This chain connects TRBV28 to TRBJ2-3; D may be TRBD2 (5 bases). Per the germline V gene, CDR1 is MDHEN and CDR2 is SYDVKM. Trimming took off 3 bases at V and 8 bases at J, with 6 bases between the two ends. The CDR3 has 11 residues.

This clone is termed medium-sized. The V call is TRBV6-1, the J call TRBJ1-2; D is possibly TRBD1 (6 bases). The V gene lost 4 bases and the J gene lost 8 bases, with 17 bases spanning the gap. CDR3 length: 14 residues. From germline, CDR1 is MNHNS and CDR2 SASEGT. CDR3 DNA sequence: TGTGCCAGCAGTGCAACTCTGCAGGGGAGAGGCTACACCTTC. Its translation is CASSATLQGRGYTF.

The V and J genes are TRBV27 and TRBJ2-4, with TRBD1 matching 7 bases. Germline V CDR1 and CDR2: MNHEY, SMNVEV (reference sequence). The CDR3 covers 14 residues. Unmatched junction bases numbered 3, after V lost 4 bases and J lost 3 bases. CDR3: CASSWDSLKNIQYF. CDR3 coding DNA: TGTGCCAGCAGTTGGGACAGCCTCAAAAACATTCAGTACTTC.

The rearrangement links TRBV6-1 to TRBJ1-2, with D possibly matching TRBD1 (6 bases). CDR1 is MNHNS, CDR2 SASEGT, per germline. Deletions cut 6 bases from V and 5 bases from J, with 16 bases between. This CDR3 has 14 amino acids. CDR3 in amino acids: CASRGRTDLYGYTF. The CDR3, as DNA: TGTGCCAGCAGGGGACGGACAGACCTTTATGGCTACACCTTC.

The V call is TRBV10-3, the J call TRBJ2-4, with no clear D. Germline CDR1 and CDR2: ENHRY and SYGVKD. V dropped 0 bases and J dropped 8 bases, with 11 bases sitting between them. The CDR3 has 14 amino acids. The CDR3: CAISESGVSDIQYF. CDR3 DNA: TGTGCCATCAGTGAGTCTGGGGTATCGGACATTCAGTACTTC.

About this clone itself: In the same sample, other DNA sequences code for this CDR3. The rearrangement joins TRBV15 to TRBJ1-2; D uncertain. The CDR3 has 15 residues. Trimming left V 0 bases short and J 0 bases short, with 8 bases between. Germline CDR1 reads LNHNV; CDR2 reads YYDKDF (reference sequence). CDR3 protein: CATSRDLTANYGYTF. CDR3 sequence (DNA): TGTGCCACCAGCAGAGATCTTACAGCTAACTATGGCTACACCTTC.

The table lists this clone with a count of one. The rearrangement uses TRBV7-2 and TRBJ1-2, with no clear D. Germline V gene lookup returns CDR1 SGHTA and CDR2 FQGNSA. This CDR3 comprises 15 residues. V lost 3 bases, J lost 5 bases, and 16 bases lay in between. The CDR3 bases are TGTGCCAGCAGCTTGGACCGTCCGACGGGATATGGCTACACCTTC. Its protein product is CASSLDRPTGYGYTF.

This rearrangement joins TRBV28 to TRBJ2-1, with TRBD1 matching 9 bases. Germline assignment: CDR1 MDHEN and CDR2 SYDVKM. This CDR3 contains 16 residues. Trimming cost V 3 bases and J 4 bases; bases outside gene matches: 7. CDR3 coding DNA: TGTGCCAGCAGTTTCGCGGGACAGGGTTATTACAATGAGCAGTTCTTC. Protein product: CASSFAGQGYYNEQFF.

The J gene is TRBJ1-1, the V gene TRBV11-2; perhaps TRBD1 as D (5 bases). Germline values: CDR1 SGHAT, CDR2 FQNNGV. The CDR3 runs to 13 residues. V gave up 5 bases and J gave up 4 bases, with 11 bases separating them. The CDR3 DNA follows: TGTGCCAGCAGCCCAGACAGTATCACTGAAGCTTTCTTT. This translates into CASSPDSITEAFF.

The genes are TRBV29-1 and TRBJ1-4, with 11 bases that match TRBD1. This CDR3 contains 15 residues. Per the germline V gene, CDR1 is SQVTM and CDR2 is ANQGSEA. With V trimmed by 2 bases and J by 6 bases, 5 bases remained unmatched. This chain's CDR3 is CSVEYPGQGDEKLFF. Here the CDR3 DNA reads TGCAGCGTTGAATACCCGGGACAGGGGGATGAAAAACTGTTTTTT. Combining the CDR3 with reference TRBV29-1 and TRBJ1-4 gives the whole variable domain SAVISQKPSRDICQRGTSLTIQCQVDSQVTMMFWYRQQPGQSLTLIATANQGSEATYESGFVIDKFPISRPNLTFSTLTVSNMSPEDSSIYLCSVEYPGQGDEKLFFGSGTQLSVL.

The rearrangement joins TRBV6-5 to TRBJ2-5; 7 positions match TRBD2. The J call may not be correct, given that the DNA end is closer to TRBJ2-7. Germline V lookup: CDR1 MNHEY, CDR2 SVGAGI. The CDR3 covers 15 residues. The CDR3: CASSYSRGTSHEQYF. The DNA of the CDR3 is TGTGCCAGCAGTTACTCGCGGGGGACGTCCCACGAGCAGTACTTC.

This clone was counted between two and nine times. This chain links TRBV14 with TRBJ1-1; 9 bases line up with TRBD1. V shed 1 base and J 1 base; nucleotides not matched to a gene: 7. Per the germline V gene, CDR1 is SGHDN and CDR2 is FVKESK. The CDR3 length is 17 residues. DNA of the CDR3: TGTGCCAGCAGCCAAGCACAGGGGGCCCTGCGGAACACTGAAGCTTTCTTT. Translation: CASSQAQGALRNTEAFF.

This rearrangement joins TRBV5-4 to TRBJ2-7; 12 positions agree with TRBD1. The CDR3 totals 19 residues. Germline V gives CDR1 SGHNT, CDR2 YYREEE (reference sequence). Germline trimming cut 3 bases from V and 3 bases from J; bases unmatched to any gene: 16. CDR3 DNA sequence: TGTGCCAGCAGCTCCCGACCGGGACAGGGGGCGCGAACGCTCTACGAGCAGTACTTC. Translating gives CASSSRPGQGARTLYEQYF.

The genes are TRBV7-8 and TRBJ2-2; tentative D call: TRBD1 (5 bases). This CDR3 comprises 13 residues. Trimming removed 3 bases from V and 7 bases from J, with 9 bases in between. Germline CDR1 is SGHVS and CDR2 is FQNEAQ. CDR3 amino acids: CASSFQGLGELFF. Written as DNA, the CDR3 is TGTGCCAGCAGCTTCCAGGGCCTCGGGGAGCTGTTTTTT.

The chain joins TRBV6-1 to TRBJ2-5; a weak D match, TRBD1 (5 bases). The CDR3 spans 15 residues. V was pared by 3 bases and J by 5 bases, with 16 bases between. Germline V gives CDR1 MNHNS, CDR2 SASEGT. CDR3 DNA sequence: TGTGCCAGCAGTGAGGGGCGGCGAATTGAGGAGACCCAGTACTTC. This gives the protein CASSEGRRIEETQYF.

This chain uses TRBV28 with TRBJ2-1, with 10 bases that match TRBD2. This CDR3 is built from 15 residues. After removal of 6 bases from V and 4 bases from J, the junction contained 6 bases not matched to a gene. From germline, CDR1 is MDHEN and CDR2 SYDVKM. The CDR3 protein is CASRTYSGGYNEQFF. The DNA of the CDR3 is TGTGCCAGCAGAACTTATAGCGGGGGGTACAATGAGCAGTTCTTC.

DNA of the CDR3: TGTGCCAGCAGTGACCACAATCAGCCCCAGCATTTT. Residues: CASSDHNQPQHF. The V and J genes are TRBV2 and TRBJ1-5; D is unresolved. Looked up from germline, CDR1 is SNHLY and CDR2 is FYNNEI. This CDR3 is built from 12 residues. Trimming took off 3 bases at V and 3 bases at J, with 3 bases between the two ends.

This clone came up once. The chain has TRBV7-2 and TRBJ1-4; D is possibly TRBD1 (5 bases). There are 15 residues in the CDR3. CDR1 is SGHTA and CDR2 is FQGNSA in the germline V gene. With 1 base removed from V and 4 bases from J, the gap between germline ends came to 10 bases. The CDR3 protein is CASSLDSGFNEKLFF. The CDR3 nucleotides read TGTGCCAGCAGCTTAGACTCAGGGTTTAATGAAAAACTGTTTTTT. Based on the CDR3 plus reference TRBV7-2 and TRBJ1-4, the full variable domain is GAGVSQSPSNKVTEKGKDVELRCDPISGHTALYWYRQSLGQGLEFLIYFQGNSAPDKSGLPSDRFSAERTGGSVSTLTIQRTQQEDSAVYLCASSLDSGFNEKLFFGSGTQLSVL.

This clone was seen once. V usage is TRBV9 and J usage is TRBJ2-3; no clear D. V lost 0 bases to trimming and J lost 6 bases, with 14 bases between them. The length of the CDR3 is 15 residues. CDR1 is SGDLS, CDR2 YYNGEE, per germline. For the CDR3, the DNA is TGTGCCAGCAGCGTAGCTACGGCCCTCCGGGATACGCAGTATTTT. This codes for CASSVATALRDTQYF.

V and J are TRBV7-2 and TRBJ2-7, with D uncertain. The ends were cut back, 6 bases at V and 6 bases at J, with 18 bases in the middle. CDR1 and CDR2 from the germline V gene are SGHTA and FQGNSA. The CDR3 has 14 residues. The CDR3 here is CASSFGTGRGEQYF. CDR3 DNA sequence: TGTGCCAGCAGTTTTGGCACCGGGCGCGGCGAGCAGTACTTC.

V gene TRBV27 combines with J gene TRBJ1-2; TRBD1 matches at 7 bases. Germline V lookup: CDR1 MNHEY, CDR2 SMNVEV (reference sequence). The CDR3 loop spans 15 amino acids. J gave up 4 bases and V 6 bases, and 11 bases lay outside the gene matches. The chain's CDR3 is CASSRLTDRSYGYTF. For the CDR3, the DNA is TGTGCCAGCAGCCGCCTAACGGACAGGTCCTATGGCTACACCTTC.